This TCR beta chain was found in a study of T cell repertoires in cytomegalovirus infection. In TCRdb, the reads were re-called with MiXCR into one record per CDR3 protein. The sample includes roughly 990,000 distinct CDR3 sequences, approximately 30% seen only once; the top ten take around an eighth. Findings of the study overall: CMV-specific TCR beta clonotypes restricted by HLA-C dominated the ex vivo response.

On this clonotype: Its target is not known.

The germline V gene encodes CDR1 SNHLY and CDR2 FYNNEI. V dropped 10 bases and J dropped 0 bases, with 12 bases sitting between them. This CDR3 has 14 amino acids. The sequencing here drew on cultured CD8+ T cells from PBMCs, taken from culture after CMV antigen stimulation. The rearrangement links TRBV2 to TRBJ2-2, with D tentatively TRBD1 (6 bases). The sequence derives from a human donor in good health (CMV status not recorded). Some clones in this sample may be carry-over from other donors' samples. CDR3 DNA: TGTGCCACCCCAAGGACAGCGAACACCGGGGAGCTGTTTTTT. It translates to CATPRTANTGELFF.